This TCR beta chain is from a study of spatial heterogeneity in lung cancer. This clonotype was counted a few times. Every TCR cDNA molecule bore its own unique molecular identifier. From the 5' RACE reads, TCRdb called clonotypes with MiXCR, one entry per CDR3 protein. There are tens of thousands of distinct CDR3 sequences in the sample; more than 15% occur only once, and about 6.6% lies in the top ten. The time point: sample taken at primary tumor resection. Unsorted whole RNA samples from tumor, nontumor lung or frozen PBMC were sequenced. This CDR3 has 15 amino acids. Deletions cut 6 bases from V and 7 bases from J, with 16 bases between. Germline loops: CDR1 SNHLY, CDR2 FYNNEI.

Here the sequenced sample was PBMCs, taken at surgery. This receptor was obtained from a male donor with early-stage non-small cell lung cancer. This chain joins TRBV2 and TRBJ1-6, with a possible D match to TRBD1 (5 bases). The CDR3 is CASRIPTVQNSPLHF. CDR3 sequence (DNA): TGTGCCAGCAGGATCCCGACAGTACAGAATTCACCCCTCCACTTT.